The entry below describes one T cell receptor beta chain. This record comes from a study of blood T cell repertoires in COVID-19. Sequenced by immunoSEQ multiplex PCR; TCRdb stores in-frame clones only, minus some. The data contain about half a million clones, approximately 85% of them seen just once; the ten biggest clones take up approximately 3%. This CDR3 is 17 amino acids long. The germline V and J ends were trimmed by 6 bases and 0 bases, with 20 bases remaining between them. CDR1 and CDR2 from the germline V gene are MNHEY and SMNVEV (reference sequence). Source material: peripheral blood. V usage is TRBV27 and J usage is TRBJ1-1, with D possibly matching TRBD1 (5 bases). The TCR was taken from a human donor in a cohort sampled during active COVID-19. CDR3 nucleotide sequence: TGTGCCAGCAGGTCGTGGGGCGGGAAAGGGATGAACACTGAAGCTTTCTTT. This codes for CASRSWGGKGMNTEAFF.